A single sample is the source of the 30 T cell receptor beta chains below, sequenced in a study of cytomegalovirus exposure and HLA in healthy donors. PCR employed 60 Vbeta and 13 Jbeta primers. The data were produced by immunoSEQ multiplex PCR, yet TCRdb's version contains in-frame clones alone and is incomplete. The top ten clones hold roughly 6.3% of a sample with approximately 120,000 clones, around 84% of them seen once. Input material: PBMCs. The receptors stem from a woman aged 35 to 49 in good health and CMV-seronegative.

The V gene is TRBV5-8, the J gene TRBJ2-1, with TRBD1 identical over 8 bases. With V trimmed by 4 bases and J by 3 bases, 9 bases remained unmatched. The CDR3 spans 16 residues. Germline CDR1 SGHTS, CDR2 YDEGEE. The CDR3 protein is CASSAGTDRVYNEQFF. The CDR3 region has the DNA TGTGCCAGCAGCGCAGGGACGGACAGGGTCTACAATGAGCAGTTCTTC.

This clone has only one observation. The sample holds other DNA sequences that translate to the same CDR3. The chain joins TRBV27 to TRBJ2-1; 14 bases line up with TRBD2. This CDR3 is 15 amino acids long. The germline V gene encodes CDR1 MNHEY and CDR2 SMNVEV (reference sequence). The trim removed 5 bases at V and 9 bases at J, leaving 6 bases unmatched. The CDR3 region has the DNA TGTGCCAGCAGTCCCGGGACTAGCGGGAGTGTTGAGCAGTTCTTC. Amino acid sequence: CASSPGTSGSVEQFF.

The chain uses TRBV13 and TRBJ1-1; TRBD1 is a possible D gene (5 bases). Trimming pared 3 bases from V and 4 bases from J, leaving 9 bases between. This CDR3 is built from 13 residues. The germline gives CDR1 PRHDT, CDR2 FYEKMQ (reference sequence). The CDR3 DNA reads TGTGCCAGCAGCTTCAGGGAGGGCACTGAAGCTTTCTTT. Its protein is CASSFREGTEAFF.

CDR3 bases: TGCAGCGTCGTCGGGATAGCGGACGTAGCCAAAAACATTCAGTACTTC. Amino acid sequence: CSVVGIADVAKNIQYF. The genes are TRBV29-1 and TRBJ2-4; TRBD2 is a possible D gene (6 bases). Germline V gives CDR1 SQVTM, CDR2 ANQGSEA. Trimming took off 6 bases at V and 0 bases at J, with 18 bases between the two ends. The CDR3 loop spans 16 amino acids.

The V call is TRBV19, the J call TRBJ2-2; D gene ambiguous. Germline CDR1 is LNHDA and CDR2 is SQIVND (reference sequence). With 5 bases removed from V and 4 bases from J, the gap between germline ends came to 14 bases. The CDR3 is 15 amino acids. CDR3 nucleotides: TGTGCCAGTAGTTTATCAAGTCGCGGCACCGGGGAGCTGTTTTTT. Its translation: CASSLSSRGTGELFF. The variable domain in full, with the rest retrieved from reference TRBV19 and TRBJ2-2, is DGGITQSPKYLFRKEGQNVTLSCEQNLNHDAMYWYRQDPGQGLRLIYYSQIVNDFQKGDIAEGYSVSREKKESFPLTVTSAQKNPTAFYLCASSLSSRGTGELFFGEGSRLTVL.

J is TRBJ2-3 and V is TRBV9; the D gene is possibly TRBD2 (5 bases). The ends were cut back, 3 bases at V and 2 bases at J, with 10 bases in the middle. Germline V gene lookup returns CDR1 SGDLS and CDR2 YYNGEE. The CDR3 is 14 amino acids. This CDR3 reads CASSAGLYTDTQYF. In DNA form, the CDR3 reads TGTGCCAGCAGCGCTGGACTGTACACAGATACGCAGTATTTT.

The gene calls are TRBV9 and TRBJ1-1; no clear D gene. CDR3 size: 13 residues. CDR1 and CDR2 from the germline V gene are SGDLS and YYNGEE. V was clipped by 7 bases and J by 5 bases, with 15 bases between them. The CDR3 is CASRRRDGTEAFF. The CDR3 DNA is TGTGCCAGCCGAAGGAGGGATGGAACTGAAGCTTTCTTT.

This clone has more than one count but fewer than ten. V usage is TRBV6-5 and J usage is TRBJ1-2, with TRBD1 matching over 8 bases. V dropped 6 bases and J dropped 4; count of bases not matched to a gene: 7. The CDR3 extends over 14 amino acids. Germline lookup yields CDR1 MNHEY and CDR2 SVGAGI. CDR3 in DNA: TGTGCCAGCAGAAGGGGGACAGGAACCTATGGCTACACCTTC. Translation gives CASRRGTGTYGYTF.

This clone is a singleton in its sample. This sequence joins TRBV15 and TRBJ1-3, with D tentatively TRBD1 (6 bases). The germline gives CDR1 LNHNV, CDR2 YYDKDF (reference sequence). The CDR3 runs to 17 residues. Trimming cost V 2 bases and J 0 bases, with 14 bases left between them. CDR3 sequence (DNA): TGTGCCACCAGCAGATCCGGGACACCTCGCTCTGGAAACACCATATATTTT. This codes for CATSRSGTPRSGNTIYF.

J is TRBJ2-2 and V is TRBV11-2; TRBD1 matches at 7 bases. In germline, CDR1 is SGHAT, CDR2 FQNNGV. This CDR3 is 16 amino acids long. With V trimmed by 5 bases and J by 2 bases, 8 bases remained unmatched. The DNA of the CDR3 is TGTGCCAGCAGCCGCCAACAGGGGTCAAACACCGGGGAGCTGTTTTTT. Its protein product is CASSRQQGSNTGELFF. Full variable domain (missing parts from reference TRBV11-2 and TRBJ2-2): EAGVAQSPRYKIIEKRQSVAFWCNPISGHATLYWYQQILGQGPKLLIQFQNNGVVDDSQLPKDRFSAERLKGVDSTLKIQPAKLEDSAVYLCASSRQQGSNTGELFFGEGSRLTVL.

This chain links TRBV5-6 with TRBJ1-2, with 12 bases fitting TRBD1. This CDR3 has 15 amino acids. Germline CDR1 and CDR2: SGHDT and YYEEEE. Germline trimming cut 3 bases from V and 4 bases from J; bases unmatched to any gene: 4. This CDR3 reads CASSWDRGRIYGYTF. In DNA, the CDR3 is TGTGCCAGCAGCTGGGACAGGGGGCGAATCTATGGCTACACCTTC.

The chain uses TRBV5-1 and TRBJ2-1; 10 bases align to TRBD2. The germline V gene encodes CDR1 SGHRS and CDR2 YFSETQ. Trimming at V came to 4 bases and at J to 3 bases, leaving 7 bases not matched to a gene. The CDR3 sequence is 16 residues long. The CDR3 region is CASSHLGLADYNEQFF. CDR3 nucleotide sequence: TGCGCCAGCAGCCACCTAGGACTAGCGGACTACAATGAGCAGTTCTTC.

This clone was observed a few times. The chain is built from TRBV6-5 and TRBJ2-7; TRBD2 agrees at 12 bases. The CDR3 sequence is 15 residues long. Germline CDR1 reads MNHEY; CDR2 reads SVGAGI. V lost 5 bases, J lost 5 bases, and 7 bases stayed unmatched. CDR3 in amino acids: CASSRELAGGHEQYF. The CDR3 nucleotides read TGTGCCAGCAGTCGAGAACTAGCGGGAGGCCACGAGCAGTACTTC.

This clone was seen more than once but under ten times. This chain uses TRBV11-2 with TRBJ1-5; D ambiguous. Germline V gene data show CDR1 as SGHAT and CDR2 as FQNNGV. The CDR3 is 15 residues long. Trimming stripped 0 bases from V and 5 bases from J, with 11 bases between. CDR3 protein: CASSLEPGGHQPQHF. The CDR3 DNA reads as TGTGCCAGCAGCTTAGAGCCAGGAGGGCATCAGCCCCAGCATTTT.

The chain recombines TRBV28 with TRBJ1-1, with 7 bases that match TRBD1. The ends lost 6 bases at V and 10 bases at J; junction bases unmatched: 14. The germline V gene has CDR1 MDHEN and CDR2 SYDVKM. CDR3 length equals 14 residues. CDR3 bases: TGTGCCAGCAGCTTAACAGGGGACTGCTCGTCAGCTTTCTTT. It yields the protein CASSLTGDCSSAFF.

The rearrangement joins TRBV10-2 to TRBJ2-7; the D gene is possibly TRBD2 (5 bases). Trimming cost V 7 bases and J 2 bases, with 18 bases left between them. This CDR3 contains 15 residues. Germline V lookup: CDR1 WSHSY, CDR2 SAAADI. CDR3 DNA: TGCGCCAGCAAAGAACAATTAGCGTCGACCTACGAGCAGTACTTC. This encodes CASKEQLASTYEQYF.

This chain connects TRBV5-1 to TRBJ2-1; maybe TRBD2 (6 bases). From germline, CDR1 is SGHRS and CDR2 YFSETQ. The CDR3 runs to 16 residues. The germline V and J ends were trimmed by 1 base and 7 bases, with 18 bases remaining between them. Here the CDR3 DNA reads TGCGCCAGCAGCTTGATGGGAGGCTCCCCTATGAATGAGCAGTTCTTC. Protein sequence: CASSLMGGSPMNEQFF.

The chain recombines TRBV7-9 with TRBJ2-7; D remains ambiguous. The CDR3 runs to 14 residues. The germline gives CDR1 SEHNR, CDR2 FQNEAQ (reference sequence). Trimming shortened V by 2 bases and J by 2 bases, and 10 bases separated the two germline ends. CDR3 nucleotides: TGTGCCAGCAGCTTAAGTTTACTAACCTACGAGCAGTACTTC. It translates to CASSLSLLTYEQYF. The full variable domain, in which reference TRBV7-9 and TRBJ2-7 provide the parts outside the CDR3, is DTGVSQNPRHKITKRGQNVTFRCDPISEHNRLYWYRQTLGQGPEFLTYFQNEAQLEKSRLLSDRFSAERPKGSFSTLEIQRTEQGDSAMYLCASSLSLLTYEQYFGPGTRLTVT.

V is TRBV12-2 and J is TRBJ2-5; the table calls TRBD2, which could not be checked here. TRBV12-2 is noted as a pseudogene. The CDR3 is made up of 13 amino acids. CDR3 bases: TGTGCACCACGCGAGCGGGGGCGAGAGACCCAGTACTTC. Translating it yields CAPRERGRETQYF.

CDR3 in DNA: TGCGCCAGCAGCACCTCCGGACAGCCTGGCTATGGCTACACCTTC. Translating it yields CASSTSGQPGYGYTF. The chain employs TRBV5-1 and TRBJ1-2; tentatively, D is TRBD1 (6 bases). Germline lookup yields CDR1 SGHRS and CDR2 YFSETQ. CDR3 length equals 15 residues. Trimming took 4 bases from V and 4 from J, leaving 17 bases between them.

This chain joins TRBV29-1 and TRBJ2-3; TRBD2 aligns across 8 bases. The J segment lost 2 bases and the V segment lost 6 bases, leaving 10 bases of the junction unmatched. There are 15 residues in the CDR3. The germline CDR1 and CDR2 sequences are SQVTM and ANQGSEA. CDR3 loop: CSVEVSGGPTDTQYF. CDR3 nucleotide sequence: TGCAGCGTGGAGGTGTCGGGAGGGCCCACAGATACGCAGTATTTT.

The rearrangement links TRBV5-1 to TRBJ1-1, with no clear D. The CDR3 sequence is 13 residues long. V lost 0 bases and J lost 3, with 6 bases in between. The V gene's germline CDR1 is SGHRS and CDR2 YFSETQ. Here the CDR3 reads CASSLEADTEAFF. Here the CDR3 DNA reads TGCGCCAGCAGCTTGGAAGCGGACACTGAAGCTTTCTTT.

V usage is TRBV27 and J usage is TRBJ2-7; weak D call: TRBD2 (5 bases). V dropped 2 bases and J dropped 7 bases, with 24 bases sitting between them. The CDR3 contains 17 residues. Germline CDR1 reads MNHEY; CDR2 reads SMNVEV (reference sequence). The CDR3 sequence: CASSLSFYGGLGREQYF. The CDR3 region has the DNA TGTGCCAGCAGTTTAAGTTTCTATGGCGGCTTGGGGAGAGAGCAGTACTTC.

The J gene is TRBJ2-3, the V gene TRBV28; 7 nucleotides line up with TRBD2. CDR3 length: 18 residues. The J segment lost 2 bases and the V segment lost 2 bases, leaving 13 bases of the junction unmatched. Germline CDR1 MDHEN, CDR2 SYDVKM. CDR3 DNA sequence: TGTGCCAGCAGTTTAACCCCATCGACTAGCCTAAACACAGATACGCAGTATTTT. Translated: CASSLTPSTSLNTDTQYF.

The chain recombines TRBV10-3 with TRBJ1-2; D is ambiguous. V was pared by 5 bases and J by 2 bases, with 9 bases between. The CDR3 length is 13 residues. Per germline, CDR1 ENHRY and CDR2 SYGVKD. The CDR3 region is CAISSQRNYGYTF. CDR3 bases: TGTGCCATCAGTTCCCAGAGGAACTATGGCTACACCTTC.

This chain joins TRBV5-1 and TRBJ2-5; 10 bases fit TRBD2. CDR3 size: 16 residues. The J segment lost 2 bases and the V segment lost 0 bases, leaving 4 bases of the junction unmatched. Per germline, CDR1 SGHRS and CDR2 YFSETQ. Here the CDR3 DNA reads TGCGCCAGCAGCTTGGTACCGACTAGCGGGCAAGAGACCCAGTACTTC. Translation gives CASSLVPTSGQETQYF.

The V call is TRBV11-2, the J call TRBJ2-5; 7 nucleotides align to TRBD2. The CDR3 spans 15 residues. V was pared by 5 bases and J by 5 bases, with 11 bases of the junction left unmatched. The V gene's germline CDR1 is SGHAT and CDR2 FQNNGV. In DNA form, the CDR3 reads TGTGCCAGCAGCGAGGGGACTACACCAGGGGAGACCCAGTACTTC. Protein sequence: CASSEGTTPGETQYF.

The rearrangement uses TRBV7-2 and TRBJ2-5; D is perhaps TRBD2 (5 bases). The germline CDR1 and CDR2 sequences are SGHTA and FQGNSA. The germline V and J ends were trimmed by 0 bases and 0 bases, with 8 bases remaining between them. This CDR3 has 15 amino acids. CDR3 nucleotide sequence: TGTGCCAGCAGCTTAGCGCGGGCAGACCAAGAGACCCAGTACTTC. Amino acids: CASSLARADQETQYF.

The V and J genes are TRBV5-1 and TRBJ2-3, with D possibly being TRBD1 (6 bases). The CDR3 length is 15 residues. The germline V and J ends were trimmed by 0 bases and 6 bases, with 14 bases remaining between them. Germline V CDR1 and CDR2: SGHRS, YFSETQ. CDR3 amino acids: CASSLEAGVWDTQYF. CDR3 bases: TGCGCCAGCAGCTTGGAGGCAGGGGTTTGGGATACGCAGTATTTT.

V and J are TRBV27 and TRBJ2-2; TRBD2 matches 8 bases. The junction had 11 bases not matched to a gene; V was cut back by 1 base and J by 1 base. CDR3 size: 19 residues. Germline V gives CDR1 MNHEY, CDR2 SMNVEV (reference sequence). CDR3 amino acids: CASSLLQRTSWKNTGELFF. The CDR3, as DNA: TGTGCCAGCAGTTTATTGCAGAGGACTAGCTGGAAGAACACCGGGGAGCTGTTTTTT.